These 25 T cell receptor beta chains share one sample of origin, sequenced in a study of CD8 T cells in ankylosing spondylitis. Findings and limits, study-wide: In ankylosing spondylitis blood, a motif of roughly eight highly homologous TCR beta variants appeared characteristic.

Using its own MiXCR run on the 5' RACE reads, TCRdb lists one record per CDR3 protein. Of a few hundred thousand distinct CDR3 sequences in the sample, about 22% are singletons; the top ten hold about a sixth. Their antigens are not known. Sequenced: blood, either unsorted or a sorted T cell fraction (not recorded which). All receptors derive from a male donor with ankylosing spondylitis.

This rearrangement joins TRBV7-2 to TRBJ2-2; the match to TRBD2 covers 13 bases. The CDR3 is 18 amino acids. Per the germline V gene, CDR1 is SGHTA and CDR2 is FQGNSA. J gave up 2 bases and V 0 bases, and 3 bases lay outside the gene matches. Written as DNA, the CDR3 is TGTGCCAGCAGCTTAGCCGGGACTAGCGGGGTAAACACCGGGGAGCTGTTTTTT. It specifies CASSLAGTSGVNTGELFF.

This clonotype was counted between two and nine times. The chain recombines TRBV28 with TRBJ2-7; D is undetermined. This CDR3 is built from 16 residues. V lost 6 bases and J lost 0, with 18 bases in between. Germline V gives CDR1 MDHEN, CDR2 SYDVKM. For the CDR3, the DNA is TGTGCCAGCAGGATCCCACCAACGGCAGGCTCCTACGAGCAGTACTTC. Translating it yields CASRIPPTAGSYEQYF.

The rearrangement uses TRBV7-9 and TRBJ2-2; a possible D gene is TRBD1 (6 bases). Trimming shortened V by 5 bases and J by 3 bases, and 13 bases separated the two germline ends. The CDR3 totals 15 residues. Germline lookup yields CDR1 SEHNR and CDR2 FQNEAQ (reference sequence). CDR3 region: CASSPTGIDTGELFF. For the CDR3, the DNA is TGTGCCAGCAGCCCCACAGGGATAGACACCGGGGAGCTGTTTTTT.

The chain has TRBV12-3 or TRBV12-4 and TRBJ2-7, with 11 bases fitting TRBD2. With 6 bases clipped from V and 5 bases from J, the junction kept 9 bases outside the gene matches. The CDR3 covers 15 residues. The CDR3 sequence is CASSRPSSGRNEQYF. For the CDR3, the DNA is TGTGCCAGCAGCCGCCCTTCTAGCGGGAGGAACGAGCAGTACTTC.

This CDR3 reads CAAGAGFSGNTIYF. DNA for the CDR3: TGTGCCGCCGGAGCGGGGTTCTCAGGAAACACCATATATTTT. V usage is TRBV10-3 and J usage is TRBJ1-3, with D hard to call. Germline assignment: CDR1 ENHRY and CDR2 SYGVKD. The CDR3 runs 14 residues. Trimming removed 11 bases from V and 4 bases from J, with 18 bases in between.

This clonotype was found many times. The chain has TRBV12-3 or TRBV12-4 and TRBJ1-5; D may be TRBD1 (6 bases). The CDR3 has 14 amino acids. The V gene lost 5 bases and the J gene lost 2 bases, with 10 bases spanning the gap. CDR3: CASSPGAGNQPQHF. The CDR3 bases are TGTGCCAGCAGTCCAGGGGCGGGCAATCAGCCCCAGCATTTT.

The chain joins TRBV5-8 to TRBJ1-5; 8 positions match TRBD1. The CDR3 contains 15 residues. Germline V CDR1 and CDR2: SGHTS, YDEGEE. V was clipped by 3 bases and J by 2 bases; unmatched bases: 4. The CDR3 reads CASSYLTGGNQPQHF. CDR3 coding DNA: TGTGCCAGCAGCTATTTGACAGGGGGCAATCAGCCCCAGCATTTT.

The rearrangement links TRBV20-1 to TRBJ2-1, with 7 positions matching TRBD2. This CDR3 comprises 15 residues. Germline CDR1 DFQATT, CDR2 SNEGSKA (reference sequence). The CDR3 nucleotides read TGCAGAGGTAGAAGCGGGGACTTCAGCGGCAATGAGCAGTTCTTC. It is translated as CRGRSGDFSGNEQFF.

This clonotype was seen a handful of times. The chain carries TRBV5-1 and TRBJ1-2, with D perhaps matching TRBD1 (6 bases). This CDR3 has 14 residues. V lost 0 bases and J lost 4, with 10 bases in between. CDR1 and CDR2 from the germline V gene are SGHRS and YFSETQ. The DNA of the CDR3 is TGCGCCAGCAGCTTGGGGACAGACTCCTATGGCTACACCTTC. Amino acid sequence: CASSLGTDSYGYTF.

The chain joins TRBV4-2 to TRBJ2-3; possibly TRBD2 for D (6 bases). Between the trimmed V and J ends, which lost 0 bases and 2 bases, there was a span of 12 bases. Germline V lookup: CDR1 LGHNA, CDR2 YNFKEQ. CDR3 length: 16 residues. The CDR3 loop reads CASSQDGVADTDTQYF. The CDR3, as DNA: TGTGCCAGCAGCCAAGACGGGGTAGCGGACACAGATACGCAGTATTTT.

This clonotype was recorded a few times. The chain employs TRBV5-6 and TRBJ2-5; 8 bases align to TRBD2. This CDR3 contains 13 residues. CDR1 is SGHDT and CDR2 is YYEEEE in the germline V gene. V lost 10 bases to trimming and J lost 4 bases; unmatched junction nucleotides: 9. CDR3 in amino acids: CAVSAGGVETQYF. CDR3 coding DNA: TGTGCCGTTTCTGCGGGGGGAGTAGAGACCCAGTACTTC.

This chain uses TRBV7-9 with TRBJ2-1; D is undetermined. This CDR3 comprises 16 residues. Between the trimmed V and J ends, which lost 8 bases and 9 bases, there was a span of 26 bases. Germline CDR1 is SEHNR and CDR2 is FQNEAQ (reference sequence). CDR3 amino acids: CASVASGPGGSGEQFF. The CDR3 DNA follows: TGTGCCAGCGTGGCTAGTGGGCCCGGTGGTAGTGGTGAGCAGTTCTTC. The full variable domain, in which reference TRBV7-9 and TRBJ2-1 provide the parts outside the CDR3, is DTGVSQNPRHKITKRGQNVTFRCDPISEHNRLYWYRQTLGQGPEFLTYFQNEAQLEKSRLLSDRFSAERPKGSFSTLEIQRTEQGDSAMYLCASVASGPGGSGEQFFGPGTRLTVL.

The chain links TRBV7-7 to TRBJ2-7; 12 nucleotides agree with TRBD2. This CDR3 is built from 13 residues. With V trimmed by 8 bases and J by 6 bases, 5 bases remained unmatched. The germline V gene encodes CDR1 SSHAT and CDR2 FNYEAQ (reference sequence). CDR3 sequence (DNA): TGTGCCAGCTCTGAGACTAGCGGGAGCGAGCAGTACTTC. Its translation: CASSETSGSEQYF.

The chain carries TRBV29-1 and TRBJ1-1; possible D gene TRBD1, 6 bases. V shed 6 bases and J shed 2 bases, with 10 bases lying between them. CDR3 length equals 12 residues. Looked up from germline, CDR1 is SQVTM and CDR2 is ANQGSEA. The CDR3 loop is CSVGTTNTEAFF. In DNA form, the CDR3 reads TGCAGCGTCGGGACAACCAACACTGAAGCTTTCTTT.

This clonotype was seen more than once but under ten times. The chain uses TRBV20-1 and TRBJ1-6, with D unclear. This CDR3 contains 15 residues. Deletions cut 4 bases from V and 6 bases from J, with 16 bases between. Germline V lookup: CDR1 DFQATT, CDR2 SNEGSKA (reference sequence). The CDR3 nucleotides are TGCAGTGCTACTTTCCGGCCGTTATCTAATTCACCCCTCCACTTT. Protein sequence: CSATFRPLSNSPLHF.

The chain links TRBV28 to TRBJ2-7, with 9 nucleotides matching TRBD2. The CDR3 length is 15 residues. Unmatched junction bases numbered 9, after V lost 4 bases and J lost 5 bases. Germline V gene sequence: CDR1 MDHEN, CDR2 SYDVKM. This chain's CDR3 is CASSSYEAGGHEQYF. The DNA of the CDR3 is TGTGCCAGCAGTTCTTATGAGGCGGGAGGGCACGAGCAGTACTTC.

This clonotype was observed a few times. The chain is built from TRBV4-1 and TRBJ2-7, with 13 nucleotides matching TRBD2. Per the germline V gene, CDR1 is MGHRA and CDR2 is YSYEKL. Losses at the gene ends were 2 bases for V and 2 bases for J; bases not matched to a gene: 6. The CDR3 has 17 amino acids. CDR3 DNA: TGCGCCAGCAGCCAACAAAGCGGGACTAGCGGGACCTACGAGCAGTACTTC. Protein product: CASSQQSGTSGTYEQYF.

The chain employs TRBV12-3 or TRBV12-4 and TRBJ1-5; 7 bases fit TRBD1. This CDR3 comprises 15 residues. With 3 bases clipped from V and 6 bases from J, the junction kept 8 bases outside the gene matches. CDR3 nucleotide sequence: TGTGCCAGCAGTTTTACAGGGGTGGGTAGTCAGCCCCAGCATTTT. Translation gives CASSFTGVGSQPQHF.

This clonotype has a handful of counts. This sequence joins TRBV29-1 and TRBJ2-3; D ambiguous. Trimming removed 7 bases from V and 4 bases from J, with 15 bases in between. The CDR3 extends over 13 amino acids. CDR1 and CDR2 from the germline V gene are SQVTM and ANQGSEA. The CDR3 DNA reads as TGCAGCGCGACCAAGATAATGGCAGATACGCAGTATTTT. Its translation: CSATKIMADTQYF.

DNA of the CDR3: TGTGCCAGCAGCCAAGATAATTTCTTGGCTAGCGAATACACAGATACGCAGTATTTT. Translation gives CASSQDNFLASEYTDTQYF. The chain joins TRBV14 to TRBJ2-3, with a weak D call TRBD2 (6 bases). With 0 bases removed from V and 2 bases from J, the gap between germline ends came to 21 bases. This CDR3 region has 19 residues. The V gene's germline CDR1 is SGHDN and CDR2 FVKESK.

The chain uses TRBV7-9 and TRBJ1-2; D perhaps matches TRBD1 (6 bases). V was trimmed by 0 bases and J by 7 bases, leaving 15 bases between them. CDR3 length: 15 residues. CDR1 is SEHNR and CDR2 is FQNEAQ in the germline V gene (reference sequence). The CDR3 spells CASSLATGQGGGYTF. CDR3 sequence (DNA): TGTGCCAGCAGCTTAGCGACAGGTCAAGGAGGTGGCTACACCTTC.

V gene TRBV7-2 combines with J gene TRBJ2-5; D is uncertain. Germline CDR1 is SGHTA and CDR2 is FQGNSA. The ends were cut back, 2 bases at V and 4 bases at J, with 14 bases in the middle. This CDR3 region has 15 residues. The CDR3 nucleotides read TGTGCCAGCAGCTTACAAAGCCGGGCCAGAGAGACCCAGTACTTC. Translated, it gives CASSLQSRARETQYF.

This clonotype was seen a few times. J is TRBJ2-7 and V is TRBV7-2; D perhaps matches TRBD1 (5 bases). Germline V gene data show CDR1 as SGHTA and CDR2 as FQGNSA. CDR3 length: 16 residues. The V and J ends lost 1 base and 0 bases respectively, with 13 bases between them. CDR3 DNA: TGTGCCAGCAGCTTAGTTGTAGGGGCGAGCTCCTACGAGCAGTACTTC. Translating gives CASSLVVGASSYEQYF.

The J gene is TRBJ2-1, the V gene TRBV12-3 or TRBV12-4, with 7 bases identical to TRBD2. J lost 4 bases, V lost 7 bases, and 10 bases had no gene match. This CDR3 spans 15 amino acids. The CDR3 loop reads CASTPPQGGYNEQFF. CDR3 sequence (DNA): TGTGCCAGCACCCCCCCCCAGGGAGGGTACAATGAGCAGTTCTTC.

This clonotype was counted between two and nine times. The chain is built from TRBV28 and TRBJ2-3; D is ambiguous. The germline CDR1 and CDR2 sequences are MDHEN and SYDVKM. V was trimmed by 6 bases and J by 9 bases, leaving 22 bases between them. There are 15 residues in the CDR3. The CDR3 sequence: CASSPGQRLMTTQYF. DNA of the CDR3: TGTGCCAGCAGCCCTGGGCAGAGACTCATGACCACGCAGTATTTT. The whole variable domain, filled in from reference TRBV28 and TRBJ2-3, reads DVKVTQSSRYLVKRTGEKVFLECVQDMDHENMFWYRQDPGLGLRLIYFSYDVKMKEKGDIPEGYSVSREKKERFSLILESASTNQTSMYLCASSPGQRLMTTQYFGPGTRLTVL.